This T cell receptor (beta chain) was found in a study of T cell responses to AZD1222 COVID-19 vaccine. Study results and limitations: Donors were largely white British and mainly female; clonal diversity was possibly underestimated. Breadth and depth of Spike-specific TCRs rose after two AZD1222 doses.

Sequenced by immunoSEQ multiplex PCR; TCRdb stores in-frame clones only, minus some. The data contain some 120,000 clones, roughly 89% of them singletons. This clone has only a few counts. Its antigen remains unidentified. Sequences were derived from peripheral blood, sampled on day 0 of MenACWY control vaccination. The sequence came from an adult in good health.

The CDR3 nucleotides are TGCGCCAGCAGCGCGACAGGGGGCTCAGTCGAGCAGTACTTC. Translated: CASSATGGSVEQYF. This rearrangement joins TRBV5-1 to TRBJ2-7; the match to TRBD1 covers 10 bases. The CDR3 extends over 14 amino acids. The germline gives CDR1 SGHRS, CDR2 YFSETQ. V shed 4 bases, J shed 6 bases, and the junction held 7 bases outside the gene matches.